Sequencing of this T cell receptor beta chain was carried out in a study of CD8+ T cells in alopecia areata. Broader study findings: Besides other cells, scalp samples also yield sequences of resident alphabeta T cells from normal skin. Higher clonality was seen in lesional scalp than in normal scalp, especially in alopecia totalis/universalis.

Investigators isolated RNA and reverse transcribed it into cDNA to act as the sequencing template. Libraries were prepared by immunoSEQ multiplex PCR; TCRdb keeps only in-frame clonotypes and omits some of them. The data show 120,000 to 150,000 clones, with less than 65% seen just once and just over 35% held by the top ten. The V segment lost 5 bases and the J segment 9 bases; nucleotides outside the gene matches: 6. CDR3 length equals 14 residues. CDR1 is LNHDA and CDR2 is SQIVND in the germline V gene (reference sequence). In regard to this clone: Its cognate antigen is unknown.

The chain carries TRBV19 and TRBJ2-1, with TRBD2 matching 11 bases. Sequencing was done on a sample of CD8+ T cells sorted from blood. The sequence was obtained from a human donor in good health. CDR3 DNA sequence: TGTGCCAGTAGTCCGACTAGCGGGAATGGTGAGCAGTTCTTC. Translation: CASSPTSGNGEQFF.